This T cell receptor beta chain originates from a study of blood T cell repertoires in COVID-19 (dated by TCRdb to about 2020). A note on the overall study: Samples covering the acute and convalescent phases of COVID-19 were provided by collaborators in the United States, Italy and Spain. The prospective study material was composed of cDNA or gDNA derived from T cells, B-cell-depleted T cells, or PBMCs. Subjects who had been exposed to COVID-19, were actively infected with it, or had recovered from it provided the deeply sampled blood TCRbeta repertoires that made up the dataset. The repertoires were released in a freely available public database intended as a resource for research on the immune response to SARS-CoV-2. The samples were drawn from two sources: the first 160 participants of the ongoing ImmuneRACE study, and 1,000 to 1,500 subjects contributed by 6 global collaborators. The sample metadata nearly always contained a de-identified subject ID, COVID-19 status, age in years and sex. Where available, HLA class I and class II types were obtained from metadata supplied by the sample provider rather than from assay-based typing. Study-wide findings and limitations: Clinical and demographic metadata were provided uncurated, with the amount varying by source and participant.

TCRbeta CDR3 regions were amplified from genomic DNA by means of the immunoSEQ Assay, a bias-controlled multiplex PCR. From the authors' description of their analysis: Nucleated cell counts per sample were estimated from amplification of reference gene primers within the assay. To quantify the absolute abundance of each unique TCRbeta CDR3 rearrangement, sequence reads were collapsed and filtered. For each sample, productive Simpson clonality was calculated as the square root of Simpson's diversity index across productive rearrangements. The immuneACCESS repertoire file appears here via TCRdb, limited to in-frame rearrangements. These files lack a portion of the clones; in checked studies, under half of the deficit traces to unresolved V genes, and the cause of the others is not known. From that table come the V and J calls and clone size; the DNA was used to work out D and trimming. In this sample the table shows approximately 180,000 clones, around 85% of which occur a single time. The ten largest clonotypes hold about 9.1% of the sample.

The collaborating institutions used their own protocols to collect whole blood in K2EDTA tubes. For TCRbeta analysis, collaborator samples were shipped as frozen whole blood, as isolated PBMCs, or as DNA extracted from either sample type. As concerns this clone: The target of this receptor is not known. Base-call qualities are not available, and no considerably larger clone is one nucleotide away.

The clonotype comes from a woman of 80 years or more with acute or convalescent COVID-19. Sequencing used peripheral blood.

Here is the DNA: TGTGCCACCAGTGACCGACAGAAGAACTATGGCTACACCTTC. Translated, it gives CATSDRQKNYGYTF. The rearranged chain carries TRBV24-1 and TRBJ1-2, and possibly TRBD1, on 5 matching bases. The V and J ends are trimmed by 4 bases and 2 bases, leaving 10 bases between them. The CDR3 goes from the cysteine to the phenylalanine over 14 residues. Just the 42-base CDR3 DNA is kept, in frame starting at base 1. Taken from the germline V gene, the CDR1 and CDR2 loops are KGHDR and SFDVKD.